Listed below are T cell receptor beta chains from one sample, sequenced in a study of shared T cell receptors in the human thymus. Repertoires were generated with immunoSEQ multiplex PCR, while TCRdb's copy carries only in-frame clones and drops some. The sample holds about 540,000 clones, about 80% seen once. These data also formed part of another study, on human thymus T cells.

Specimen: thymocytes. These receptors were collected from a boy younger than two with a congenital heart defect. Each CDR3 is given with its conserved first and last residue. The order of the fields is J gene, D gene, clone size, V gene, CDR3 length, CDR3 DNA, CDR3 protein. A D gene is named only where the DNA matches it firmly. Only some rows state a clone size, as once, few, many or a class for expanded clones.

j_gene: TRBJ2-7; d_gene: NA; abundance: NA; v_gene: TRBV10-3; len: 12; CDR3nt: TGTGCCATCAGTGAGTGGGCGGGGGAGCAGTACTTC; CDR3aa: CAISEWAGEQYF
j_gene: TRBJ2-2; d_gene: TRBD2; abundance: NA; v_gene: TRBV19; len: 16; CDR3nt: TGTGCCAGTAGGGGTAGCGGGAGTAGGGCGACCGGGGAGCTGTTTTTT; CDR3aa: CASRGSGSRATGELFF
j_gene: TRBJ2-7; d_gene: TRBD2; abundance: NA; v_gene: TRBV7-8; len: 17; CDR3nt: TGTGCCAGCAGCCCGTTTGGATTAGGACTAGCGGGCTACGAGCAGTACTTC; CDR3aa: CASSPFGLGLAGYEQYF
j_gene: TRBJ2-1; d_gene: TRBD2; abundance: NA; v_gene: TRBV7-6; len: 22; CDR3nt: TGTGCCAGCAGCTTAAGGGCAATTCCGGGACTAGCGGGAGTCGACTCCTACAATGAGCAGTTCTTC; CDR3aa: CASSLRAIPGLAGVDSYNEQFF
j_gene: TRBJ1-5; d_gene: TRBD1; abundance: NA; v_gene: TRBV28; len: 18; CDR3nt: TGTGCCAGCAGTTTCCCCCGGGACAGCTTGGGATACAATCAGCCCCAGCATTTT; CDR3aa: CASSFPRDSLGYNQPQHF
j_gene: TRBJ1-3; d_gene: NA; abundance: NA; v_gene: TRBV4-2; len: 16; CDR3nt: TGTGCCAGCAGCCAAGGCCCGGGCCAGGGAGGGAACACCATATATTTT; CDR3aa: CASSQGPGQGGNTIYF
j_gene: TRBJ2-5; d_gene: TRBD2; abundance: NA; v_gene: TRBV6-4; len: 17; CDR3nt: TGTGCCAGCAGTGACTCGAAAAGCGGGGGGGGGCGAGAGACCCAGTACTTC; CDR3aa: CASSDSKSGGGRETQYF
j_gene: TRBJ1-1; d_gene: NA; abundance: NA; v_gene: TRBV6-5; len: 15; CDR3nt: TGTGCCAGCAGTTATCTGACAGGCCAAAGCACTGAAGCTTTCTTT; CDR3aa: CASSYLTGQSTEAFF
j_gene: TRBJ2-6; d_gene: TRBD1; abundance: NA; v_gene: TRBV30; len: 23; CDR3nt: TGTGCCTGGAGTGTTCGGACAGGGGTGAACACCATCCGATCCCTCTCTGGGGCCAACGTCCTGACTTTC; CDR3aa: CAWSVRTGVNTIRSLSGANVLTF
j_gene: TRBJ2-7; d_gene: TRBD2; abundance: NA; v_gene: TRBV6-1; len: 16; CDR3nt: TGTGCCAGCAGTGGGGGGAGTCGGGCGGGAGAGAACGAGCAGTACTTC; CDR3aa: CASSGGSRAGENEQYF
j_gene: TRBJ2-5; d_gene: TRBD2; abundance: few; v_gene: TRBV12-5; len: 15; CDR3nt: TGTGCTAGTGGTTCGAAGCGGGAGGGCCGGCAGACCCAGTACTTC; CDR3aa: CASGSKREGRQTQYF
j_gene: TRBJ2-6; d_gene: NA; abundance: NA; v_gene: TRBV7-9; len: 14; CDR3nt: TGTGCCAGCAGCCCCTTTTTTGGGGCCAACGTCCTGACTTTC; CDR3aa: CASSPFFGANVLTF
j_gene: TRBJ1-4; d_gene: NA; abundance: NA; v_gene: TRBV30; len: 16; CDR3nt: TGTGCCTGGAGTGTTGGCGCAGGGGCGGGTAATGAAAAACTGTTTTTT; CDR3aa: CAWSVGAGAGNEKLFF
j_gene: TRBJ1-4; d_gene: NA; abundance: few; v_gene: TRBV21-1; len: 18; CDR3nt: TGTGCCAGCAGCAAAAGGCGGGCAGGACGGGTCCCTTTTGAAAAACTGTTTTTT; CDR3aa: CASSKRRAGRVPFEKLFF
j_gene: TRBJ2-2; d_gene: NA; abundance: NA; v_gene: TRBV7-9; len: 16; CDR3nt: TGTGCCAGCAGCTTAAGGCGGGGACTCCATACCGGGGAGCTGTTTTTT; CDR3aa: CASSLRRGLHTGELFF
j_gene: TRBJ2-3; d_gene: TRBD1; abundance: NA; v_gene: TRBV6-5; len: 14; CDR3nt: TGTGCCAGCACCTCCGGGACAGCCCTCAATACGCAGTATTTT; CDR3aa: CASTSGTALNTQYF
j_gene: TRBJ2-3; d_gene: TRBD2; abundance: NA; v_gene: TRBV29-1; len: 15; CDR3nt: TGCAGCGCCCGGTTAGAGCGGGAGGGCCCAGGTACGCAGTATTTT; CDR3aa: CSARLEREGPGTQYF
j_gene: TRBJ2-1; d_gene: TRBD2; abundance: few; v_gene: TRBV29-1; len: 15; CDR3nt: TGCAGCGTTGGCTCCCCTAGCGGATCCTACAATGAGCAGTTCTTC; CDR3aa: CSVGSPSGSYNEQFF
j_gene: TRBJ2-5; d_gene: NA; abundance: NA; v_gene: TRBV4-1; len: 16; CDR3nt: TGCGCCAGCAGCCAGCCTCTGACTTACGATCAAGAGACCCAGTACTTC; CDR3aa: CASSQPLTYDQETQYF
j_gene: TRBJ2-5; d_gene: NA; abundance: NA; v_gene: TRBV13; len: 14; CDR3nt: TGTGCCAGCAGCCCCGGTTCTCCGGGAGAGACCCAGTACTTC; CDR3aa: CASSPGSPGETQYF
j_gene: TRBJ2-7; d_gene: NA; abundance: NA; v_gene: TRBV27; len: 16; CDR3nt: TGTGCCAGCAGGAGGAACCTAGATCCCCGACCGTACGAGCAGTACTTC; CDR3aa: CASRRNLDPRPYEQYF
j_gene: TRBJ2-1; d_gene: TRBD2; abundance: few; v_gene: TRBV14; len: 15; CDR3nt: TGTGCCAGCAGCCTTAGCGGGAGCTCCTACAATGAGCAGTTCTTC; CDR3aa: CASSLSGSSYNEQFF